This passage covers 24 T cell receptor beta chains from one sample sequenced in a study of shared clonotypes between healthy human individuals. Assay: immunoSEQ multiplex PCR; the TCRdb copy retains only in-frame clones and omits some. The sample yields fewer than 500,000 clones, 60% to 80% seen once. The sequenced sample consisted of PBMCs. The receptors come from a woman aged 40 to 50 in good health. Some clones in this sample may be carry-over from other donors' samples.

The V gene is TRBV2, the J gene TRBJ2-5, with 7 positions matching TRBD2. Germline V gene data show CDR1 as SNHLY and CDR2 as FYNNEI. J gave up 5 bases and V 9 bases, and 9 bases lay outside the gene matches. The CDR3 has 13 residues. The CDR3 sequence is CASFRKGGETQYF. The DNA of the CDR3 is TGTGCCAGTTTTAGAAAGGGAGGGGAGACCCAGTACTTC.

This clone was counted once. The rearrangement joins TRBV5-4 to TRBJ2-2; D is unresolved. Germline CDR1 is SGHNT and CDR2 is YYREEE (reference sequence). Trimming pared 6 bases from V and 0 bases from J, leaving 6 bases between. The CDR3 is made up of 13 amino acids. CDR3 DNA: TGTGCCAGCATTCGGGCGAACACCGGGGAGCTGTTTTTT. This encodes CASIRANTGELFF. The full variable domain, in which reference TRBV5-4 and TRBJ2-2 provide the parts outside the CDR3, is ETGVTQSPTHLIKTRGQQVTLRCSSQSGHNTVSWYQQALGQGPQFIFQYYREEENGRGNFPPRFSGLQFPNYSSELNVNALELDDSALYLCASIRANTGELFFGEGSRLTVL.

The CDR3 here is CASSTGTGGIGYGYTF. The CDR3 nucleotides are TGTGCCAGCAGCACAGGGACAGGAGGGATTGGCTATGGCTACACCTTC. This chain connects TRBV9 to TRBJ1-2; TRBD1 aligns across 8 bases. The junction had 12 bases not matched to a gene; V was cut back by 4 bases and J by 4 bases. This CDR3 contains 16 residues. The germline gives CDR1 SGDLS, CDR2 YYNGEE.

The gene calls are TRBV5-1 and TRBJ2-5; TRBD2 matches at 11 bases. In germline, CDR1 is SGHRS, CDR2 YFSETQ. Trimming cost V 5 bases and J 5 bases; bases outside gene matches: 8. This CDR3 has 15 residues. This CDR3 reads CASSTSGRTRETQYF. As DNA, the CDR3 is TGCGCCAGCAGTACTAGCGGGAGAACGCGGGAGACCCAGTACTTC.

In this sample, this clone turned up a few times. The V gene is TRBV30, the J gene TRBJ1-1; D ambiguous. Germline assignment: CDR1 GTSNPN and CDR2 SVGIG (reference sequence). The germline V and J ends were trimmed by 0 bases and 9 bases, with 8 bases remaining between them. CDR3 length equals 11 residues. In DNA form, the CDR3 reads TGTGCCTGGAGTGTACATAGGCAAGCTTTCTTT. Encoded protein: CAWSVHRQAFF.

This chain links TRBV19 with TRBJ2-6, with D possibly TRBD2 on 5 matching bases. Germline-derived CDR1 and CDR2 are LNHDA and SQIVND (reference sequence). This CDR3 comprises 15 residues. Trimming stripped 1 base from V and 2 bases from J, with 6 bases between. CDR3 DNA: TGTGCCAGTAGTATAGCCGGGGCTGGGGCCAACGTCCTGACTTTC. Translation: CASSIAGAGANVLTF.

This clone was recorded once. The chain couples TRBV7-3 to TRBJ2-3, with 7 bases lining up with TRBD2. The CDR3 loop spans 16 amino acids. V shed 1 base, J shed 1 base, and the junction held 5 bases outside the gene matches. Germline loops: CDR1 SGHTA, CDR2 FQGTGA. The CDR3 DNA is TGTGCCAGCAGCTTAAGAGGCGGGAGCGGCACAGATACGCAGTATTTT. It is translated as CASSLRGGSGTDTQYF.

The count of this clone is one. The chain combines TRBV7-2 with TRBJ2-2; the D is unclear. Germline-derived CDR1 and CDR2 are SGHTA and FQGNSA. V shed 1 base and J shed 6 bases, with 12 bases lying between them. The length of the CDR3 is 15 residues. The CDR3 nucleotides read TGTGCCAGCAGCTTAGGGACCCTAAGGGCCGGGGAGCTGTTTTTT. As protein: CASSLGTLRAGELFF.

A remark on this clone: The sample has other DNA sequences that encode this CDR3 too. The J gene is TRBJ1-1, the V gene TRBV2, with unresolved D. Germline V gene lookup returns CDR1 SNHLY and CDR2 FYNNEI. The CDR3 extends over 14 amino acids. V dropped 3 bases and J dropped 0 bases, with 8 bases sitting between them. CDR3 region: CASSEDRVNTEAFF. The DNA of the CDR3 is TGTGCCAGCAGTGAGGATCGCGTGAACACTGAAGCTTTCTTT.

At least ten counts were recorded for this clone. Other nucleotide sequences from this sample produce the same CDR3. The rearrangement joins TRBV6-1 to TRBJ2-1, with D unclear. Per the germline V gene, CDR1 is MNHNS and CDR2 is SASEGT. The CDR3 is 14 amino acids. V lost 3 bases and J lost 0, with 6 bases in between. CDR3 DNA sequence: TGTGCCAGCAGTGATTGGAGCTCCTACAATGAGCAGTTCTTC. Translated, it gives CASSDWSSYNEQFF.

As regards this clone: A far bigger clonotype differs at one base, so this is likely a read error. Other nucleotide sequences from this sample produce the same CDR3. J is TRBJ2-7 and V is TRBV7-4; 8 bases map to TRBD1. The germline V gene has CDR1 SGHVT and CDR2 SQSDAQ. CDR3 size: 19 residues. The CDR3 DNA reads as TGTGCCAGCAGCTTAGCGGTGAGAACAGGGGGACTGGGGTCCTACGAGCAGTACTTT. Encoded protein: CASSLAVRTGGLGSYEQYF.

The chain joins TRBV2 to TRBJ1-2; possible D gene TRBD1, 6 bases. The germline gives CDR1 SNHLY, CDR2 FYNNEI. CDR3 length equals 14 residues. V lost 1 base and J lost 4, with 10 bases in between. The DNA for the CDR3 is TGTGCCAGCAGTGAAGAGACAGGAGCCTATGGCTACACCTTC. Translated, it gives CASSEETGAYGYTF.

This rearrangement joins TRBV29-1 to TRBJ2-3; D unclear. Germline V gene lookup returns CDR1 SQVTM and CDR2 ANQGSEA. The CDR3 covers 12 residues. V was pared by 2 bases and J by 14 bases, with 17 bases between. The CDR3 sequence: CSVEPEEQVPYF. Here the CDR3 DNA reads TGCAGCGTTGAACCCGAGGAGCAGGTCCCGTATTTT.

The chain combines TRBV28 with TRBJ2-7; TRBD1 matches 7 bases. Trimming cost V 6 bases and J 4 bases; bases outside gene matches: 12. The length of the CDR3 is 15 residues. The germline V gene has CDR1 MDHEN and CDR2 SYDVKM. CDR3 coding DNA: TGTGCCAGCAGCCCCCCGGGACAGCTACTATACGAGCAGTACTTC. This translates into CASSPPGQLLYEQYF. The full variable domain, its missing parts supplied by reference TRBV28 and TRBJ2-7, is DVKVTQSSRYLVKRTGEKVFLECVQDMDHENMFWYRQDPGLGLRLIYFSYDVKMKEKGDIPEGYSVSREKKERFSLILESASTNQTSMYLCASSPPGQLLYEQYFGPGTRLTVT.

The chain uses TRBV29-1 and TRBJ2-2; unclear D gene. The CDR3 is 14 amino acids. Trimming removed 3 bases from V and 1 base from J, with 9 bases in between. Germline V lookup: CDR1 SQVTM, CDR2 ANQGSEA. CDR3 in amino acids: CSVDTGRNTGELFF. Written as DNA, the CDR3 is TGCAGCGTTGATACCGGACGGAACACCGGGGAGCTGTTTTTT.

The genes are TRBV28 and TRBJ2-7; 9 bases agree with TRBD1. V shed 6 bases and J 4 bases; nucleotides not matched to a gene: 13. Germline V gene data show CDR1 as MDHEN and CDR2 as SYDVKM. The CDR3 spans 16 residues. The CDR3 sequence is CASRGTGTGLLYEQYF. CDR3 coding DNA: TGTGCCAGCAGGGGGACCGGGACAGGGTTACTGTACGAGCAGTACTTC.

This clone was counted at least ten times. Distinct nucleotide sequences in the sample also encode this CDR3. The CDR3 DNA reads TGCGCCAGCAGCTTGGACAGGGACACTGAAGCTTTCTTT. Translation gives CASSLDRDTEAFF. The chain uses TRBV5-1 and TRBJ1-1, with a possible D match to TRBD1 (6 bases). The CDR3 is made up of 13 amino acids. V lost 0 bases and J 3 bases, leaving 6 bases between the germline ends. The germline CDR1 and CDR2 sequences are SGHRS and YFSETQ.

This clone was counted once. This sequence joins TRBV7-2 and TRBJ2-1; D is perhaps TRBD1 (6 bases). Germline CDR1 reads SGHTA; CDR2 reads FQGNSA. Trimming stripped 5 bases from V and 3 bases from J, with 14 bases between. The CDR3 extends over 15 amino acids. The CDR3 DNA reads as TGTGCCAGCAGCACAGCCCAAGGGGGCTACAATGAGCAGTTCTTC. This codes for CASSTAQGGYNEQFF.

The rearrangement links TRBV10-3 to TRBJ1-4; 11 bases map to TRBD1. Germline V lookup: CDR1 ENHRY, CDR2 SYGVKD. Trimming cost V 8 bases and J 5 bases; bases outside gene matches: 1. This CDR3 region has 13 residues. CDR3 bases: TGTGCCATCGGGACAGGGGGGAATGAAAAACTGTTTTTT. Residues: CAIGTGGNEKLFF.

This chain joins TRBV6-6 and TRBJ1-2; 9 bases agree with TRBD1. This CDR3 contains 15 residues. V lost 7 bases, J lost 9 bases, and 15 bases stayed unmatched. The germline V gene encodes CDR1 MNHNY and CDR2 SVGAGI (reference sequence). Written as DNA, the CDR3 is TGTGCCAGCACCGAGTCTCCACAGGGGGCTCGTAGCTACACCTTC. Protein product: CASTESPQGARSYTF.

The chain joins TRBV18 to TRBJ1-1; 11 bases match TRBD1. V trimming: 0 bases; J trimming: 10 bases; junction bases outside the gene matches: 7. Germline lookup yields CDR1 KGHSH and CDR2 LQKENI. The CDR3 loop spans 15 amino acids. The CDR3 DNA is TGTGCCAGCTCACCACCCAATCGGACAGGGGGCCCAGCTTTCTTT. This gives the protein CASSPPNRTGGPAFF.

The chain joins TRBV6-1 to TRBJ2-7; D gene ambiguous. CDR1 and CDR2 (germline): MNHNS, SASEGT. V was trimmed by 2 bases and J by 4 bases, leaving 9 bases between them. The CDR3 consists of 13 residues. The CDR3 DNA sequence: TGTGCCAGCAGTGAACCGCCACGTTACGAGCAGTACTTC. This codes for CASSEPPRYEQYF.

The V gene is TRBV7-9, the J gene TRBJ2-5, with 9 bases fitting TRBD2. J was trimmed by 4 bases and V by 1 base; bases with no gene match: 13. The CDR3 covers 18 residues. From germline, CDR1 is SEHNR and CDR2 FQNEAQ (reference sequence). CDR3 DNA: TGTGCCAGCAGCTTAGGTTGGGGAGGGACTAGCTCCGGAGAGACCCAGTACTTC. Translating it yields CASSLGWGGTSSGETQYF.

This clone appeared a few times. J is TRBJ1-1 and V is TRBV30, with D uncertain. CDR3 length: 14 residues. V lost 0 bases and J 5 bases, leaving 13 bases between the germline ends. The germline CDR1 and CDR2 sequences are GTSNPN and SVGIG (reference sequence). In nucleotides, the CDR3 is TGTGCCTGGAGTGTAACTTCTCGGGAAACTGAAGCTTTCTTT. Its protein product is CAWSVTSRETEAFF.